The 30 T cell receptor beta chains reported below all come from one sample, sequenced in a study of blood T cell repertoires in COVID-19. TCRdb's copy holds only in-frame clones and misses some; the assay was immunoSEQ multiplex PCR. The sample consists of over 130,000 clones, roughly four fifths of them appearing once. The sequencing sample was made of PBMCs or T cells enriched from blood (not recorded which). These receptor sequences come from a woman in her forties or fifties with acute COVID-19.

This clone was picked up a small number of times. The chain combines TRBV7-9 with TRBJ1-6, with D hard to call. The CDR3 runs to 14 residues. The V gene's germline CDR1 is SEHNR and CDR2 FQNEAQ (reference sequence). V lost 5 bases to trimming and J lost 9 bases, with 14 bases between them. In nucleotides, the CDR3 is TGTGCCAGCAGCCGGCGGGAGGGAATTTCACCCCTCCACTTT. The encoded protein is CASSRREGISPLHF.

This clone has more than one count but fewer than ten. V gene TRBV6-2 or TRBV6-3 combines with J gene TRBJ2-1; 10 bases map to TRBD2. Germline V gene sequence: CDR1 MNHEY, CDR2 SVGEGT. The CDR3 sequence is 20 residues long. The junction had 11 bases not matched to a gene; V was cut back by 0 bases and J by 0 bases. The CDR3 nucleotides read TGTGCCAGCAGTTACTCGATTAACCCGGCTAGCGGGAGCTCCTACAATGAGCAGTTCTTC. It encodes CASSYSINPASGSSYNEQFF.

The V gene is TRBV27, the J gene TRBJ1-6; D is unclear. Trimming removed 9 bases at V and 9 bases at J, with 6 bases between. Germline CDR1 and CDR2: MNHEY and SMNVEV (reference sequence). The CDR3 consists of 10 residues. The CDR3 is CARDCSPLHF. The CDR3 DNA sequence: TGTGCCAGGGACTGTTCACCCCTCCACTTT.

Here the CDR3 DNA reads TGTGCCATCAGTGAGTCAAGGGGGTCAGATACGCAGTATTTT. This codes for CAISESRGSDTQYF. The rearrangement joins TRBV10-3 to TRBJ2-3, with TRBD1 as a possible D gene (6 bases). Trimming took off 0 bases at V and 4 bases at J, with 8 bases between the two ends. The CDR3 is 14 amino acids. Looked up from germline, CDR1 is ENHRY and CDR2 is SYGVKD.

The gene calls are TRBV12-3 or TRBV12-4 and TRBJ2-7; TRBD2 matches at 7 bases. V dropped 3 bases and J dropped 5; count of bases not matched to a gene: 4. The CDR3 is made up of 13 amino acids. In DNA form, the CDR3 reads TGTGCCAGCAGTTTGAAGCGGGATCACGAGCAGTACTTC. This encodes CASSLKRDHEQYF.

The rearrangement links TRBV5-1 to TRBJ2-1; 7 nucleotides line up with TRBD1. Unmatched junction bases numbered 9, after V lost 0 bases and J lost 9 bases. The germline V gene has CDR1 SGHRS and CDR2 YFSETQ. The CDR3 spans 15 residues. The CDR3 spells CASSLDDRDSGEQFF. The DNA for the CDR3 is TGCGCCAGCAGCTTGGATGACAGGGATTCCGGTGAGCAGTTCTTC.

The chain recombines TRBV19 with TRBJ1-5, with D possibly matching TRBD1 (5 bases). Trimming removed 0 bases from V and 0 bases from J, with 12 bases in between. CDR3 size: 17 residues. The germline CDR1 and CDR2 sequences are LNHDA and SQIVND (reference sequence). The DNA of the CDR3 is TGTGCCAGTAGTATAGACCCAGACAGTTATAGCAATCAGCCCCAGCATTTT. Translated, it gives CASSIDPDSYSNQPQHF.

This clone appeared a few times. The gene calls are TRBV7-9 and TRBJ2-7; 13 positions agree with TRBD2. The CDR3 runs 18 residues. Trimming cost V 5 bases and J 0 bases; bases outside gene matches: 10. CDR1 and CDR2 from the germline V gene are SEHNR and FQNEAQ (reference sequence). CDR3 sequence reads: CASSGGGLAGRSSYEQYF. Written as DNA, the CDR3 is TGTGCCAGCAGCGGCGGGGGACTAGCGGGACGATCCTCCTACGAGCAGTACTTC.

The genes are TRBV15 and TRBJ2-7, with D possibly being TRBD1 (6 bases). CDR3 length: 13 amino acids. CDR1 and CDR2 (germline): LNHNV, YYDKDF (reference sequence). V lost 5 bases and J lost 5, with 13 bases in between. CDR3 DNA sequence: TGTGCCACCAGCGTAAACTCAGGGGACGAGCAGTACTTC. This gives the protein CATSVNSGDEQYF.

The chain combines TRBV29-1 with TRBJ2-2; D is perhaps TRBD1 (6 bases). Trimming removed 4 bases from V and 4 bases from J, with 13 bases in between. The CDR3 consists of 14 residues. Per the germline V gene, CDR1 is SQVTM and CDR2 is ANQGSEA. The CDR3 sequence is CSVGGGHSTGELFF. As DNA, the CDR3 is TGCAGCGTTGGTGGGGGCCATTCCACCGGGGAGCTGTTTTTT.

This clone was detected only once. V is TRBV28 and J is TRBJ2-1, with TRBD2 matching over 8 bases. Trimming at V came to 10 bases and at J to 4 bases, leaving 18 bases not matched to a gene. The CDR3 contains 17 residues. The germline V gene has CDR1 MDHEN and CDR2 SYDVKM. CDR3 bases: TGTGCCACCGAACCAACATTCCGAGCGGGAGCGTACAATGAGCAGTTCTTC. Translated, it gives CATEPTFRAGAYNEQFF.

This chain connects TRBV7-2 to TRBJ2-1, with D perhaps TRBD1 (5 bases). The CDR3 covers 15 residues. Trimming shortened V by 1 base and J by 4 bases, and 11 bases separated the two germline ends. Germline V gene data show CDR1 as SGHTA and CDR2 as FQGNSA. The DNA for the CDR3 is TGTGCCAGCAGCTTAGAACAACGGACATACAATGAGCAGTTCTTC. This sequence encodes CASSLEQRTYNEQFF.

The chain recombines TRBV9 with TRBJ2-1, with D tentatively TRBD2 (5 bases). The CDR3 is 15 residues long. Germline CDR1 and CDR2: SGDLS and YYNGEE. Trimming took off 1 base at V and 4 bases at J, with 12 bases between the two ends. The CDR3 nucleotides are TGTGCCAGCAGCGTAAGCGGAGAGCTGTACAATGAGCAGTTCTTC. It specifies CASSVSGELYNEQFF.

This chain uses TRBV29-1 with TRBJ2-7, with D tentatively TRBD2 (5 bases). CDR3 size: 12 residues. V dropped 5 bases and J dropped 7 bases, with 15 bases sitting between them. Germline V CDR1 and CDR2: SQVTM, ANQGSEA. The CDR3 region is CSVTGGSEEQYF. CDR3 in DNA: TGCAGCGTTACTGGAGGATCGGAAGAGCAGTACTTC.

The rearrangement uses TRBV12-3 or TRBV12-4 and TRBJ2-6; D not certain. The CDR3 covers 13 residues. The V gene lost 7 bases and the J gene lost 4 bases, with 8 bases spanning the gap. In DNA, the CDR3 is TGTGCCAGCAAGCCTTGGGGGGCCAACGTCCTGACTTTC. Translated: CASKPWGANVLTF.

This sequence joins TRBV30 and TRBJ2-7, with D possibly matching TRBD1 (5 bases). The V end lost 2 bases, the J end lost 3 bases, and 8 bases lay between the germline ends. The CDR3 length is 12 residues. CDR1 is GTSNPN, CDR2 SVGIG, per germline (reference sequence). CDR3 amino acids: CAWSRQRYEQYF. CDR3 coding DNA: TGTGCCTGGAGTCGACAGCGCTACGAGCAGTACTTC.

The chain links TRBV7-8 to TRBJ1-2; D unresolved. Trimming took 1 base from V and 4 from J, leaving 28 bases between them. The germline V gene encodes CDR1 SGHVS and CDR2 FQNEAQ. There are 20 residues in the CDR3. The CDR3 DNA is TGTGCCAGCAGCTTAGTTAGGAGAGGGCCCTCATACAGCCTCTCCTATGGCTACACCTTC. This codes for CASSLVRRGPSYSLSYGYTF.

The chain carries TRBV18 and TRBJ2-1; 13 nucleotides align to TRBD2. CDR1 and CDR2 (germline): KGHSH, LQKENI. V shed 3 bases and J 4 bases; nucleotides not matched to a gene: 0. This CDR3 contains 15 residues. The CDR3 sequence: CASSPGLAGYNEQFF. In DNA, the CDR3 is TGTGCCAGCTCACCGGGACTAGCGGGATACAATGAGCAGTTCTTC.

This rearrangement joins TRBV18 to TRBJ2-7; weak D call: TRBD2 (5 bases). The CDR3 runs to 14 residues. Germline assignment: CDR1 KGHSH and CDR2 LQKENI. Trimming pared 1 base from V and 6 bases from J, leaving 13 bases between. CDR3 region: CASSPRPGNSEQYF. The CDR3 nucleotides are TGTGCCAGCTCACCACGTCCGGGAAACAGCGAGCAGTACTTC.

This chain links TRBV5-1 with TRBJ2-2, with a weak D call TRBD1 (5 bases). Germline V lookup: CDR1 SGHRS, CDR2 YFSETQ. This CDR3 is 18 amino acids long. The V end was cut by 0 bases, the J end by 4 bases, with 19 bases between. The CDR3 nucleotides are TGCGCCAGCAGCTTGGAAGGTTCGTGGCAGGGTCTCACCGGGGAGCTGTTTTTT. It is translated as CASSLEGSWQGLTGELFF.

The CDR3 region is CASSLDINQPQHF. CDR3 in DNA: TGTGCCAGCAGTTTGGACATCAATCAGCCCCAGCATTTT. The V and J genes are TRBV2 and TRBJ1-5; a possible D gene is TRBD1 (5 bases). The CDR3 length is 13 residues. Trimming pared 5 bases from V and 3 bases from J, leaving 8 bases between. The germline V gene encodes CDR1 SNHLY and CDR2 FYNNEI.

CDR3 nucleotides: TGTGCCAGCAGCCAAGAGTCAGGATACTCTGGAAACACCATATATTTT. Translating gives CASSQESGYSGNTIYF. The V call is TRBV3-1 (or the pseudogene TRBV3-2), the J call TRBJ1-3; D gene unclear. The germline CDR1 and CDR2 sequences are LGHDT and YNNKEL (reference sequence). The V end was cut by 0 bases, the J end by 0 bases, with 9 bases between. CDR3 size: 16 residues.

The CDR3 bases are TGTGCCACCAGCAGAGACGTGAGCTCCTACAATGAGCAGTTCTTC. Protein product: CATSRDVSSYNEQFF. The chain is built from TRBV15 and TRBJ2-1; no clear D gene. The CDR3 is made up of 15 amino acids. Trimming took 0 bases from V and 0 from J, leaving 6 bases between them. Germline-derived CDR1 and CDR2 are LNHNV and YYDKDF (reference sequence). Full variable domain (missing parts from reference TRBV15 and TRBJ2-1): DAMVIQNPRYQVTQFGKPVTLSCSQTLNHNVMYWYQQKSSQAPKLLFHYYDKDFNNEADTPDNFQSRRPNTSFCFLDIRSPGLGDTAMYLCATSRDVSSYNEQFFGPGTRLTVL.

This clone was seen just once. The chain carries TRBV10-3 and TRBJ1-3; D is unresolved. This CDR3 has 14 residues. V dropped 6 bases and J dropped 1 base, with 10 bases sitting between them. Germline CDR1 reads ENHRY; CDR2 reads SYGVKD. CDR3 DNA sequence: TGTGCCATCAGCGCCGGAGTTTCTGGAAACACCATATATTTT. This codes for CAISAGVSGNTIYF.

This rearrangement joins TRBV2 to TRBJ2-7; D may be TRBD2 (6 bases). Germline V gene lookup returns CDR1 SNHLY and CDR2 FYNNEI. V lost 3 bases and J lost 6, with 18 bases in between. The CDR3 is 15 amino acids. CDR3 nucleotide sequence: TGTGCCAGCAGTGACTTCTCGGGACCCGGGGGCGAGCAGTACTTC. Its protein product is CASSDFSGPGGEQYF.

The chain combines TRBV7-2 with TRBJ1-4; 7 nucleotides agree with TRBD1. Trimming took 0 bases from V and 7 from J; bases not matched to a gene: 5. Germline V gene lookup returns CDR1 SGHTA and CDR2 FQGNSA. The length of the CDR3 is 15 residues. The CDR3 reads CASSLAGQRGEKLFF. The CDR3 DNA reads TGTGCCAGCAGCTTAGCGGGACAGAGGGGTGAAAAACTGTTTTTT.

The chain has TRBV27 and TRBJ2-3; 11 bases are shared with TRBD2. The trim removed 3 bases at V and 3 bases at J, leaving 5 bases unmatched. The CDR3 is 16 amino acids. The germline CDR1 and CDR2 sequences are MNHEY and SMNVEV (reference sequence). The CDR3 sequence: CASSLWSSGRTDTQYF. The CDR3 nucleotides read TGTGCCAGCAGTTTGTGGTCTAGCGGGAGGACAGATACGCAGTATTTT.

V and J are TRBV7-2 and TRBJ2-7, with 8 bases aligning to TRBD2. The CDR3 covers 15 residues. J lost 4 bases, V lost 6 bases, and 11 bases had no gene match. CDR1 is SGHTA, CDR2 FQGNSA, per germline. CDR3 sequence reads: CASSSPLAEIYEQYF. DNA for the CDR3: TGTGCCAGCAGTTCTCCACTAGCGGAGATTTACGAGCAGTACTTC.

The J gene is TRBJ2-2, the V gene TRBV10-2, with 12 bases identical to TRBD2. Unmatched junction bases numbered 18, after V lost 7 bases and J lost 0 bases. The CDR3 consists of 21 residues. Germline assignment: CDR1 WSHSY and CDR2 SAAADI. This CDR3 is CASTHPGLAGPTGPNTGELFF. The DNA of the CDR3 is TGCGCCAGCACCCACCCGGGACTAGCGGGCCCTACCGGACCGAACACCGGGGAGCTGTTTTTT.

This chain joins TRBV4-1 and TRBJ2-2, with 14 positions matching TRBD2. CDR3 length: 19 residues. The trim removed 3 bases at V and 6 bases at J, leaving 12 bases unmatched. Germline CDR1 and CDR2: MGHRA and YSYEKL. The CDR3 DNA is TGCGCCAGCAGCCAGGACAACCCGGGACTAGCGGGAGTTTCCGGGGAGCTGTTTTTT. Translating gives CASSQDNPGLAGVSGELFF.